One and the same sample provided the 2 T cell receptor beta chains below, sequenced in a study of shared clonotypes between healthy human individuals (dated by TCRdb to about 2020). The library was produced with the immunoSEQ multiplex PCR assay. Sourced from immuneACCESS, this table was stored by TCRdb with only in-frame sequences that have V and J called. A share of the clones is absent; for the studies checked, an unresolved V gene accounts for under half, and the remainder has no known explanation. For this sample there are 1,400,000 or so clones; about 98.5% appear just once. The ten largest clones take up about 0.34% of the sample. The sequenced material came from naive CD4+ T cells sorted from blood. The cell subset or site label for this specimen denotes: CD45RA+ positively selected. The origin of the receptors is a man aged 25-45 years in good health.

This rearrangement joins TRBV7-9 to TRBJ1-4, with 7 bases that match TRBD1. The length of the CDR3 is 14 residues. The V gene's germline CDR1 is SEHNR and CDR2 FQNEAQ (reference sequence). V gave up 5 bases and J gave up 8 bases; unmatched junction bases: 8. The CDR3 is CASSPQGPGEKLFF. CDR3 in DNA: TGTGCCAGCAGCCCACAGGGGCCAGGGGAAAAACTGTTTTTT.

V usage is TRBV6-6 and J usage is TRBJ1-1, with a possible D match to TRBD1 (5 bases). Germline values: CDR1 MNHNY, CDR2 SVGAGI (reference sequence). CDR3 length: 11 residues. Trimming pared 5 bases from V and 12 bases from J, leaving 13 bases between. The chain's CDR3 is CASSDGGRSFF. The CDR3 DNA reads as TGTGCCAGCAGTGACGGGGGACGGTCTTTCTTT.